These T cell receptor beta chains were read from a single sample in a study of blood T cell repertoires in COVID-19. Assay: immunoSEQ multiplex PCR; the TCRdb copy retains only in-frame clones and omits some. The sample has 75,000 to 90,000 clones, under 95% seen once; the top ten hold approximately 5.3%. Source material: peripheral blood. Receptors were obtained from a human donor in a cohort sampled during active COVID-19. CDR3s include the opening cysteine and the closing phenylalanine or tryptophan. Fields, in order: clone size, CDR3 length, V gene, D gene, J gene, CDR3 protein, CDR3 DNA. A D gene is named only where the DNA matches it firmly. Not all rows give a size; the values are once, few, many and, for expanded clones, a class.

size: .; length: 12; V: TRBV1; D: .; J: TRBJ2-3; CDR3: CTSSQARGTQYF; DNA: TGCACCAGCAGCCAAGCCCGCGGTACGCAGTATTTT
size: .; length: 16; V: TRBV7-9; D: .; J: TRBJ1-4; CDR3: CASSLARTESNEKLFF; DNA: TGTGCCAGCAGCTTGGCAAGGACAGAGAGCAATGAAAAACTGTTTTTT
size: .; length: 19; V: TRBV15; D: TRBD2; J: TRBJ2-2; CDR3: CATSREGTWEGANTGELFF; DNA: TGTGCCACCAGCAGAGAAGGTACCTGGGAGGGCGCGAACACCGGGGAGCTGTTTTTT
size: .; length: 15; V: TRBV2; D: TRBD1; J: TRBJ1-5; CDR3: CASSPGQGASQPQHF; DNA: TGTGCCAGCAGTCCGGGACAGGGGGCGAGTCAGCCCCAGCATTTT
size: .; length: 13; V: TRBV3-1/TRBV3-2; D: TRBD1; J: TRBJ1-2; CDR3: CASSRGQAYGYTF; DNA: TGTGCCAGCAGCCGGGGACAGGCCTATGGCTACACCTTC
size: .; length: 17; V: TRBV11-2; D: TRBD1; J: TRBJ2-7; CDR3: CASSLDLGQGAKYEQYF; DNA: TGTGCCAGCAGCTTAGATCTGGGACAGGGGGCTAAGTACGAGCAGTACTTC
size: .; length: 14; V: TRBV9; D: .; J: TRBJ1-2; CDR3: CASSPRGGNRGYTF; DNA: TGTGCCAGCAGCCCCCGGGGAGGGAACCGCGGCTACACCTTC
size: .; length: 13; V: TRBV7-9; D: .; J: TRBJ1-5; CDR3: CASSSVGDQPQHF; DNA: TGTGCCAGCAGCTCCGTCGGGGATCAGCCCCAGCATTTT
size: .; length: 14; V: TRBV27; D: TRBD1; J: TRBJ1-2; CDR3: CASSSGQPLYGYTF; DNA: TGTGCCAGCAGTTCGGGACAGCCGCTCTATGGCTACACCTTC
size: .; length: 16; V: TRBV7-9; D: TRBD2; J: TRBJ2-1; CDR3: CASSLGAGDAYNEQFF; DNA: TGTGCCAGCAGCTTAGGAGCGGGGGACGCCTACAATGAGCAGTTCTTC
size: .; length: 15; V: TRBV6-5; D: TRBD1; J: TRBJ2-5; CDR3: CASTTRQGKAGTQYF; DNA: TGTGCCAGCACCACACGACAGGGGAAGGCGGGGACCCAGTACTTC
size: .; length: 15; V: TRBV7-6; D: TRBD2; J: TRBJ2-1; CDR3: CASSASGGSYNEQFF; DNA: TGTGCCAGCAGCGCTAGCGGGGGGTCCTACAATGAGCAGTTCTTC
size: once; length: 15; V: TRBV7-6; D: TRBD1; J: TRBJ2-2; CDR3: CASSPDRGRAGELFF; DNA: TGTGCCAGCAGCCCAGACAGGGGCCGGGCCGGGGAGCTGTTTTTT
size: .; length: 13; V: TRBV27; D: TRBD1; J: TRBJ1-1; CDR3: CASSVDRAREAFF; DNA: TGTGCCAGCAGTGTAGACAGGGCCAGGGAAGCTTTCTTT